This T cell receptor (beta chain) was recorded in a study of OX40 agonist ivuxolimab in advanced cancers. Notes on the study in general: By week 6 at 0.1 to 3.0 mg/kg, blood CD4+ and CD8+ T cells had expanded clonally.

Produced via immunoSEQ multiplex PCR; TCRdb's table is partial and in-frame only. The table has 55,000 to 80,000 clones, about 80% seen once. The CDR3 runs to 16 residues. Germline lookup yields CDR1 SGHNT and CDR2 YYREEE (reference sequence). Trimming took 1 base from V and 6 from J; bases not matched to a gene: 10. The sample holds one count of this clone. Its antigen is as yet unknown. The genes are TRBV5-4 and TRBJ2-3, with 8 nucleotides matching TRBD1. Here the sequenced sample was CD4+ or CD8+ T cells sorted from blood, taken in a trial of the OX40 agonist ivuxolimab. This receptor was taken from an adult with an advanced solid tumor such as melanoma, head and neck, liver or kidney cancer. CDR3 in DNA: TGTGCCAGCAGCTTGCCGAAGGACAGGGCAGGGGATACGCAGTATTTT. The encoded protein is CASSLPKDRAGDTQYF.